This passage covers 18 T cell receptor beta chains from one sample sequenced in a study of early stage breast cancer tumors. The data were produced by immunoSEQ multiplex PCR, yet TCRdb's version contains in-frame clones alone and is incomplete. The table lists tens of thousands of clones, around nine tenths of them singletons, with approximately 5% in the top ten. Sequencing input: blood. These receptors were collected from a person in their 70s with breast cancer.

The CDR3 loop is CASSIDLRTGGAKAKNIQYF. The CDR3 coding sequence is TGTGCCAGTAGTATAGATCTACGGACAGGGGGCGCGAAGGCCAAAAACATTCAGTACTTC. V gene TRBV19 combines with J gene TRBJ2-4; TRBD1 matches at 11 bases. V trimming: 0 bases; J trimming: 1 base; junction bases outside the gene matches: 11. This CDR3 contains 20 residues. Looked up from germline, CDR1 is LNHDA and CDR2 is SQIVND (reference sequence).

V gene TRBV4-1 combines with J gene TRBJ2-3, with 7 bases matching TRBD2. Germline V gives CDR1 MGHRA, CDR2 YSYEKL. V was pared by 0 bases and J by 5 bases, with 17 bases of the junction left unmatched. The CDR3 totals 19 residues. CDR3 sequence: CASSQDSPRLAAGGDTQYF. CDR3 sequence (DNA): TGCGCCAGCAGCCAAGATTCGCCCCGGCTAGCGGCCGGGGGAGATACGCAGTATTTT.

This chain connects TRBV7-2 to TRBJ2-4; possibly TRBD2 for D (6 bases). Germline V CDR1 and CDR2: SGHTA, FQGNSA. V was cut by 4 bases and J by 6 bases, with 10 bases left in between. The CDR3 spans 13 residues. CDR3 loop: CASSYGGANIQYF. The DNA of the CDR3 is TGTGCCAGCAGCTACGGCGGGGCAAACATTCAGTACTTC.

The V and J genes are TRBV7-9 and TRBJ1-2; 8 nucleotides line up with TRBD1. V shed 2 bases and J 6 bases; nucleotides not matched to a gene: 8. This CDR3 has 15 amino acids. From germline, CDR1 is SEHNR and CDR2 FQNEAQ (reference sequence). The CDR3 region is CASSLFRGQGNGYTF. The CDR3 DNA reads TGTGCCAGCAGCTTATTCCGCGGACAGGGAAATGGCTACACCTTC.

The chain joins TRBV29-1 to TRBJ2-7; D is undetermined. The CDR3 is 15 residues long. Germline CDR1 and CDR2: SQVTM and ANQGSEA. V lost 6 bases to trimming and J lost 4 bases, with 22 bases between them. The CDR3 loop reads CSVSESGPILYEQYF. CDR3 sequence (DNA): TGCAGCGTGTCAGAGAGTGGGCCGATTCTATACGAGCAGTACTTC.

This sequence joins TRBV13 and TRBJ2-2; 9 bases are a match to TRBD2. V was pared by 0 bases and J by 3 bases, with 2 bases of the junction left unmatched. Germline V gene lookup returns CDR1 PRHDT and CDR2 FYEKMQ (reference sequence). The CDR3 covers 16 residues. CDR3 sequence: CASSLGAGGHTGELFF. The CDR3 coding sequence is TGTGCCAGCAGCTTAGGGGCGGGAGGGCACACCGGGGAGCTGTTTTTT.

V gene TRBV7-9 combines with J gene TRBJ2-5; D may be TRBD2 (5 bases). The end of the DNA aligns better with TRBJ2-7, so the J call may be wrong. CDR1 SEHNR and CDR2 FQNEAQ come from the germline V gene (reference sequence). The CDR3 consists of 12 residues. The CDR3 loop is CASSLSGYEQYF. Written as DNA, the CDR3 is TGTGCCAGCAGCTTATCGGGGTACGAGCAGTACTTC.

The rearrangement uses TRBV21-1 and TRBJ2-3; the D call TRBD2 from the table was never checked on the DNA. TRBV21-1 corresponds to a pseudogene. This CDR3 spans 16 amino acids. The CDR3 is CASRHVPRSLTDTQYF. The CDR3 bases are TGTGCCAGCAGACACGTCCCGCGTAGCCTCACAGATACGCAGTATTTT.

The J gene is TRBJ2-7, the V gene TRBV19; 11 nucleotides line up with TRBD2. The CDR3 is 14 amino acids. Germline assignment: CDR1 LNHDA and CDR2 SQIVND (reference sequence). The trim removed 1 base at V and 6 bases at J, leaving 2 bases unmatched. CDR3: CASSIGSGRGEQYF. DNA of the CDR3: TGTGCCAGTAGTATAGGTAGCGGGAGGGGCGAGCAGTACTTC.

The J gene is TRBJ2-1, the V gene TRBV11-3; 9 bases are a match to TRBD2. V gave up 0 bases and J gave up 10 bases; unmatched junction bases: 13. CDR1 is SGHNT and CDR2 is YENEEA in the germline V gene. CDR3 length: 17 amino acids. CDR3 sequence reads: CASSLDRIGSGRGEQFF. The CDR3 DNA is TGTGCCAGCAGCTTAGATCGGATCGGTAGCGGGAGAGGGGAGCAGTTCTTC. Supplemented by reference TRBV11-3 and TRBJ2-1, the full variable domain reads EAGVVQSPRYKIIEKKQPVAFWCNPISGHNTLYWYLQNLGQGPELLIRYENEEAVDDSQLPKDRFSAERLKGVDSTLKIQPAELGDSAVYLCASSLDRIGSGRGEQFFGPGTRLTVL.

V usage is TRBV29-1 and J usage is TRBJ1-1; TRBD1 is a possible D gene (6 bases). Deletions cut 4 bases from V and 1 base from J, with 10 bases between. Germline-derived CDR1 and CDR2 are SQVTM and ANQGSEA. The CDR3 runs 13 residues. CDR3 residues: CSVGRGANTEAFF. For the CDR3, the DNA is TGCAGCGTTGGCCGGGGGGCGAACACTGAAGCTTTCTTT. The entire variable domain, with the rest obtained from reference TRBV29-1 and TRBJ1-1, is as follows: SAVISQKPSRDICQRGTSLTIQCQVDSQVTMMFWYRQQPGQSLTLIATANQGSEATYESGFVIDKFPISRPNLTFSTLTVSNMSPEDSSIYLCSVGRGANTEAFFGQGTRLTVV.

The chain combines TRBV6-1 with TRBJ1-1, with a possible D match to TRBD1 (5 bases). CDR3 length: 15 residues. Between the trimmed V and J ends, which lost 6 bases and 4 bases, there was a span of 18 bases. The germline gives CDR1 MNHNS, CDR2 SASEGT. The CDR3 nucleotides read TGTGCCAGCAGATTCAAGACAGACGAACGCACTGAAGCTTTCTTT. This sequence encodes CASRFKTDERTEAFF.

This chain uses TRBV18 with TRBJ2-2; 9 positions agree with TRBD1. The CDR3 is made up of 16 amino acids. V shed 6 bases, J shed 4 bases, and the junction held 9 bases outside the gene matches. The germline CDR1 and CDR2 sequences are KGHSH and LQKENI. CDR3 sequence: CASSVAGTGRTGELFF. The CDR3 coding sequence is TGTGCCAGCTCCGTGGCCGGGACAGGGCGCACCGGGGAGCTGTTTTTT.

This chain connects TRBV29-1 to TRBJ2-1; 9 positions match TRBD2. V dropped 3 bases and J dropped 2; count of bases not matched to a gene: 8. The CDR3 sequence is 16 residues long. Germline-derived CDR1 and CDR2 are SQVTM and ANQGSEA. CDR3 loop: CSVEGYSGGPYNEQFF. The CDR3, as DNA: TGCAGCGTTGAGGGATATAGCGGGGGCCCCTACAATGAGCAGTTCTTC.

The chain uses TRBV7-2 and TRBJ2-4, with a tentative D call TRBD2 (5 bases). Deletions cut 1 base from V and 2 bases from J, with 12 bases between. The CDR3 sequence is 16 residues long. Germline V CDR1 and CDR2: SGHTA, FQGNSA. The CDR3 DNA reads as TGTGCCAGCAGCTTAGAGGGTGGAGGAACCAAAAACATTCAGTACTTC. This translates into CASSLEGGGTKNIQYF.

The J gene is TRBJ1-5, the V gene TRBV30, with D uncertain. The CDR3 extends over 14 amino acids. The V and J ends lost 1 base and 3 bases respectively, with 10 bases between them. The germline gives CDR1 GTSNPN, CDR2 SVGIG (reference sequence). In DNA form, the CDR3 reads TGTGCCTGGAGTGACCTAGTCAACAATCAGCCCCAGCATTTT. Its translation: CAWSDLVNNQPQHF.

The chain carries TRBV20-1 and TRBJ2-1; possible D gene TRBD2, 5 bases. The germline V gene encodes CDR1 DFQATT and CDR2 SNEGSKA (reference sequence). The germline V and J ends were trimmed by 3 bases and 9 bases, with 9 bases remaining between them. The CDR3 consists of 11 residues. The CDR3 coding sequence is TGCAGTGCTAGGCCCCGGGGTGAGCAGTTCTTC. Its protein is CSARPRGEQFF.

The rearrangement joins TRBV29-1 to TRBJ1-3; 8 bases line up with TRBD1. The CDR3 has 14 residues. CDR1 SQVTM and CDR2 ANQGSEA come from the germline V gene. J gave up 2 bases and V 7 bases, and 7 bases lay outside the gene matches. The CDR3 DNA reads TGCAGCGCGCATGGACAGGGAACTGGAAACACCATATATTTT. Residues: CSAHGQGTGNTIYF.